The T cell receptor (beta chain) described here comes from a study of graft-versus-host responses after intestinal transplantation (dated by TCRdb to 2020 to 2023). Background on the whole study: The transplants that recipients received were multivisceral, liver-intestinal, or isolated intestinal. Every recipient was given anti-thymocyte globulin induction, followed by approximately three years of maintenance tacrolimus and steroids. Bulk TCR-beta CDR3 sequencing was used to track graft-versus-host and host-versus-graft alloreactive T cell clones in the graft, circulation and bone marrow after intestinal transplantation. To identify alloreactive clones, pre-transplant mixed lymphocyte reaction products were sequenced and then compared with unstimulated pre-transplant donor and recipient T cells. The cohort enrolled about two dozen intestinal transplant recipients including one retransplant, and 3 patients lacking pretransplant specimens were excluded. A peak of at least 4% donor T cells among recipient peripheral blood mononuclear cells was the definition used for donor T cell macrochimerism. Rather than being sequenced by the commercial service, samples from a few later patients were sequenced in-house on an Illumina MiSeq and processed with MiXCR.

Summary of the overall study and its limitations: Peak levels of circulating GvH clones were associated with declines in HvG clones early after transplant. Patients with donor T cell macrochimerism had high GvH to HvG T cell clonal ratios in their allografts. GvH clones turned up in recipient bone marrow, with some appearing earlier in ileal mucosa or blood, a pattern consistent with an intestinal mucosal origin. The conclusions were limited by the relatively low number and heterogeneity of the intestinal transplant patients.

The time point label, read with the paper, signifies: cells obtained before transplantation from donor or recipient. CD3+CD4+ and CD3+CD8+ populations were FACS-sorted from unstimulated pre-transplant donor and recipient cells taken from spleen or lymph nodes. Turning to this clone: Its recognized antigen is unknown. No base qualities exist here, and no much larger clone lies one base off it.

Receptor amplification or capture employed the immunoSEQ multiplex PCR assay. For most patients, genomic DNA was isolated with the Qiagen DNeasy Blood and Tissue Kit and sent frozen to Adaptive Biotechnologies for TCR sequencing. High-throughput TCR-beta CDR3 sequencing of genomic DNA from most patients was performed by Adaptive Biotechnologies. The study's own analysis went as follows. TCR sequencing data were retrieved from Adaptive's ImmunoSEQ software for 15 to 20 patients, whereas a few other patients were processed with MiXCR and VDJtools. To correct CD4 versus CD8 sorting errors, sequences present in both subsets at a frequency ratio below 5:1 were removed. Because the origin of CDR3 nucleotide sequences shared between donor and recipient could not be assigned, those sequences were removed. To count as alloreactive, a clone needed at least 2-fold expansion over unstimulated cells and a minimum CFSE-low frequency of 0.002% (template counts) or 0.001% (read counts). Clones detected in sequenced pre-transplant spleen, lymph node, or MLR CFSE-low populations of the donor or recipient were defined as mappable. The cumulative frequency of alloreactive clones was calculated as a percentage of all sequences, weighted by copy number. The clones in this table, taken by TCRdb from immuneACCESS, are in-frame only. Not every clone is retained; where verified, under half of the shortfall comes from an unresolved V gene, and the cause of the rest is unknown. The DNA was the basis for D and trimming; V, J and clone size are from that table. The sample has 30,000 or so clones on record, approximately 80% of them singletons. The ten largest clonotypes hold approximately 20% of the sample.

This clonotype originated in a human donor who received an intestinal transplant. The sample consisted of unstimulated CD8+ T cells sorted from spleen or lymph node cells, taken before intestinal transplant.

The nucleotide sequence is TGTGCTAGTGGTTTGGGACAGGGGTATGGCTACACCTTC. Translated, it gives CASGLGQGYGYTF. The receptor chain draws on TRBV12-5 and TRBJ1-2, with 8 central nucleotides matching TRBD1. The V end gives up 1 base and the J end 5 bases, leaving 0 bases in the junction not matched to a gene. The CDR3 runs 13 residues from the cysteine to the phenylalanine. Only the CDR3 region is kept as DNA, spanning 39 bases read in frame from base 1. CDR1 and CDR2 were assigned from the germline V gene as LGHNT and FRNRAP.